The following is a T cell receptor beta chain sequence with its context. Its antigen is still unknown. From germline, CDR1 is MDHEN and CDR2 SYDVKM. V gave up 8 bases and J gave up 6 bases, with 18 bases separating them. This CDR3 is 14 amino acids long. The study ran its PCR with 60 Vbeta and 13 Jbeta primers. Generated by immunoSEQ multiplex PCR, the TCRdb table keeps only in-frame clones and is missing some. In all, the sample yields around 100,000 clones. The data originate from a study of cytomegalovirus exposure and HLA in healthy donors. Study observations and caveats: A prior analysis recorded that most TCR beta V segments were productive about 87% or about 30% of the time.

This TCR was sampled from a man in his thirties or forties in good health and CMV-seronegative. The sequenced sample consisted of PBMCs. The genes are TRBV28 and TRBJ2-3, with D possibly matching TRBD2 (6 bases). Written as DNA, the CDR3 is TGTGCCAGCGCGGGACGGCCTGATGTTGATACGCAGTATTTT. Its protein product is CASAGRPDVDTQYF.